This record concerns one T cell receptor (beta chain) sequence. The data were taken from a study of T cell responses to AZD1222 COVID-19 vaccine. Profiling relied on immunoSEQ multiplex PCR, and the TCRdb table lists in-frame clones only, not all of them. Altogether more than 100,000 clones are present, under 90% being singletons, with the ten largest covering about 4.8%. The germline V gene has CDR1 MNHEY and CDR2 SMNVEV (reference sequence). Between the trimmed V and J ends, which lost 4 bases and 9 bases, there was a span of 13 bases. This CDR3 is 13 amino acids long. This chain connects TRBV27 to TRBJ2-1, with D maybe TRBD2 (6 bases). This clonotype originated in an adult in good health. Sequencing was performed on peripheral blood, taken on day 0 of AZD1222 vaccination. CDR3 region: CASSYGSTSEQFF. In nucleotides, the CDR3 is TGTGCCAGCAGTTACGGGAGCACGAGTGAGCAGTTCTTC.